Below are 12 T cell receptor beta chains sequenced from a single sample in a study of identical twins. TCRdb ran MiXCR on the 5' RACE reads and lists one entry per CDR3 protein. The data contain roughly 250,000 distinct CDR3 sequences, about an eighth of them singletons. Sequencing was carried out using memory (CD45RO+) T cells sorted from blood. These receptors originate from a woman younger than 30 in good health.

In nucleotides, the CDR3 is TGTGCCAGCAGCTTAGTGAGTACTCAGCCCCAGCATTTT. Encoded protein: CASSLVSTQPQHF. V is TRBV7-8 and J is TRBJ1-5, with unresolved D. This CDR3 is 13 amino acids long. Germline values: CDR1 SGHVS, CDR2 FQNEAQ. V lost 1 base and J lost 6, with 7 bases in between.

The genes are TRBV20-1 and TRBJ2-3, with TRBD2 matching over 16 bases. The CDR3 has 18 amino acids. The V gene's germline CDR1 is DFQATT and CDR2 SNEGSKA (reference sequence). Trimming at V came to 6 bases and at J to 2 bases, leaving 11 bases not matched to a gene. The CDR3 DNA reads TGCAGTGCCCACCTTCTCGGGACTAGCGGGGGGGACACAGATACGCAGTATTTT. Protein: CSAHLLGTSGGDTDTQYF.

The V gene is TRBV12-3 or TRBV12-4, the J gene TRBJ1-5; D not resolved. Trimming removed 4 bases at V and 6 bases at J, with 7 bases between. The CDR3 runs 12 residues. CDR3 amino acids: CASSSHFQPQHF. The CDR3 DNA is TGTGCCAGCAGTTCTCATTTTCAGCCCCAGCATTTT.

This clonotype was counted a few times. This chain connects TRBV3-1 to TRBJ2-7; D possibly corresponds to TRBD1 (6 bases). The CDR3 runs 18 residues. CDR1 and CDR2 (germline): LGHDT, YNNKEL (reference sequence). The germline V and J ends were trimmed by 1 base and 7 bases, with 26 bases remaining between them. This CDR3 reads CASSQGPAAYSPRGEQYF. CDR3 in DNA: TGTGCCAGCAGCCAAGGACCAGCTGCCTATTCACCTAGGGGGGAGCAGTACTTC.

CDR3 protein: CAISDAGQSNQPQHF. The CDR3, as DNA: TGTGCCATCAGTGACGCAGGACAGTCCAATCAGCCCCAGCATTTT. The chain employs TRBV10-3 and TRBJ1-5; maybe TRBD1 (6 bases). The CDR3 length is 15 residues. CDR1 and CDR2 (germline): ENHRY, SYGVKD. Trimming took 3 bases from V and 3 from J, leaving 12 bases between them.

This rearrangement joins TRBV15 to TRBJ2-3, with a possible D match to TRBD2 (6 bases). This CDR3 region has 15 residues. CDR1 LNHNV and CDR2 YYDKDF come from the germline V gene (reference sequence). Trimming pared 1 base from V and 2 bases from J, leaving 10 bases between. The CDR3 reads CATSRALAATDTQYF. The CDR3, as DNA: TGTGCCACCAGCAGAGCATTAGCGGCCACAGATACGCAGTATTTT.

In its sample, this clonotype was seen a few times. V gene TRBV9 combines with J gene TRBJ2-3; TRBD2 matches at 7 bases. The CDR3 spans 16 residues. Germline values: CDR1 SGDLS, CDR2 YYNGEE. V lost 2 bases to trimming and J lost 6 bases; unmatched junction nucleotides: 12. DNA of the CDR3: TGTGCCAGCAGCGTGGGGAGGGGACTCGACCCCGATACGCAGTATTTT. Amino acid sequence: CASSVGRGLDPDTQYF.

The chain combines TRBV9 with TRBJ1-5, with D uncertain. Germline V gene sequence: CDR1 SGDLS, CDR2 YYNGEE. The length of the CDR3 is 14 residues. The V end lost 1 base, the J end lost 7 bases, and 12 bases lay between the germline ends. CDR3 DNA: TGTGCCAGCAGCGTAAGCGGGGTTGGGCAGCCCCAGCATTTT. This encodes CASSVSGVGQPQHF.

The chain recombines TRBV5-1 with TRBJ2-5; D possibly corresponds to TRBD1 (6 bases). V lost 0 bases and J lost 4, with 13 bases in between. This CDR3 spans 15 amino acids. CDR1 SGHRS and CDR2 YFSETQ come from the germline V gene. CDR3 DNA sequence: TGCGCCAGCAGCTTGGGGCAGGGGCACGGAGAGACCCAGTACTTC. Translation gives CASSLGQGHGETQYF.

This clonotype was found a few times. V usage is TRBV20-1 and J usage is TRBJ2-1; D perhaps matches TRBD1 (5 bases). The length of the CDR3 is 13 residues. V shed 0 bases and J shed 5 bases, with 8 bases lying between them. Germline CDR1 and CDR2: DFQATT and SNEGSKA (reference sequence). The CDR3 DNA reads TGCAGTGCTAGAGAAAGCAGGGACAATGAGCAGTTCTTC. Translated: CSARESRDNEQFF.

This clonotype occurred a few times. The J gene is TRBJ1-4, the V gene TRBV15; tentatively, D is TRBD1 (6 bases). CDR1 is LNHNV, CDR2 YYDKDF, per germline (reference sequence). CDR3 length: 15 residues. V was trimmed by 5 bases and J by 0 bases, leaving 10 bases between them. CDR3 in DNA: TGTGCCACCAGCCGGGACAAAGCAACTAATGAAAAACTGTTTTTT. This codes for CATSRDKATNEKLFF.

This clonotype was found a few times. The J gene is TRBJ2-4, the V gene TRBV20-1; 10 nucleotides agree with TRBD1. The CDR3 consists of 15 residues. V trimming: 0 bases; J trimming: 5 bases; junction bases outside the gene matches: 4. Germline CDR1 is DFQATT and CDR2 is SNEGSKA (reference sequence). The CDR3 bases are TGCAGTGCTAGAGATCTCGGGACAGGGGAAAACATTCAGTACTTC. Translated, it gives CSARDLGTGENIQYF.